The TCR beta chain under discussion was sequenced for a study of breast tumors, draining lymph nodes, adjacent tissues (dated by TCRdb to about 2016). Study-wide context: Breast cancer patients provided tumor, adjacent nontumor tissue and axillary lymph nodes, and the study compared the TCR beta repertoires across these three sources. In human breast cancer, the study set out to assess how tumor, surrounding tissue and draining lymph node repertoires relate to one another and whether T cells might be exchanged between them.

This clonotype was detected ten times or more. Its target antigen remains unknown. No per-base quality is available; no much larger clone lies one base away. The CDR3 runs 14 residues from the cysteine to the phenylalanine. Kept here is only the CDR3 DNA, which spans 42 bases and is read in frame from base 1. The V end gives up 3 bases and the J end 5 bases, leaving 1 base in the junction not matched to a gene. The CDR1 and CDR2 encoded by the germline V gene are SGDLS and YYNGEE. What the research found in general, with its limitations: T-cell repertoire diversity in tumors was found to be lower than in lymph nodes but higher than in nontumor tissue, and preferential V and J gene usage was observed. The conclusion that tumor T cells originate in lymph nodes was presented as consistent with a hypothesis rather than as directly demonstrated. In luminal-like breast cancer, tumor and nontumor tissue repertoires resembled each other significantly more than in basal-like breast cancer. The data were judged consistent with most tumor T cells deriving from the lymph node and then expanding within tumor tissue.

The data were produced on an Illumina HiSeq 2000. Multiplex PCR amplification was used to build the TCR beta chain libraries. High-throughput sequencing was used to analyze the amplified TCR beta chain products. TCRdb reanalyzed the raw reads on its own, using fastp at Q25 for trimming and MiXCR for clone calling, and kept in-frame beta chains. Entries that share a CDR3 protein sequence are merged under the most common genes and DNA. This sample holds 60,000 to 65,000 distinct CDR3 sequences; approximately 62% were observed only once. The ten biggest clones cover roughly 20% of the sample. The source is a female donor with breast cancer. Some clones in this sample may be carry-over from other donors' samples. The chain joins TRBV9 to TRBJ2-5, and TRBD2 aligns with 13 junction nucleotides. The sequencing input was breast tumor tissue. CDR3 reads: CASSEGLAGETQYF. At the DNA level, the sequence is TGTGCCAGCAGCGAGGGACTAGCGGGGGAGACCCAGTACTTC.